This TCR beta chain was captured in a study of blood T cells in healthy people across ages. With a J-beta primer mix and a sample-barcoded 5' primer, a second PCR ran about 7 to 11 cycles. Every single cDNA molecule received a tag from a template-switch adaptor with 12 random nucleotides. Using its own MiXCR run on the 5' RACE reads, TCRdb lists one record per CDR3 protein. The profile shows around 900,000 distinct CDR3 sequences, 25% to 30% of them singletons. Regarding the study as a whole: It was held that diversity estimates obtained from one million T cells represented underestimates. Across the age range, TCR beta diversity per million T cells fell in a roughly linear way.

Sample donors were healthy Caucasian individuals that came from Russia, aged roughly 6 to 95. Trimming removed 1 base at V and 1 base at J, with 9 bases between. The CDR3 runs to 15 residues. CDR1 and CDR2 from the germline V gene are SGHKS and YYEKEE (reference sequence). This clonotype was found a few times. The antigen is unknown. The clonotype was recovered from a woman over 75 in good health. What was sequenced was blood. The chain couples TRBV5-5 to TRBJ1-5; D is unresolved. The CDR3 region has the DNA TGTGCCAGCAGCTTGTTTATAGGGAGCAATCAGCCCCAGCATTTT. Amino acid sequence: CASSLFIGSNQPQHF.